This passage covers 6 T cell receptor beta chains from one sample sequenced in a study of PD-L1 blockade in urothelial cancer. TCRdb keeps only in-frame clones here, not all; method: immunoSEQ multiplex PCR. The sample holds about 70,000 clones, around 84% seen once. Here the sequenced sample was PBMCs, taken around atezolizumab (anti-PD-L1) treatment. The receptors come from a man between 65 and 85 years old with urothelial cancer.

The rearrangement links TRBV28 to TRBJ2-7; 10 nucleotides match TRBD2. The germline CDR1 and CDR2 sequences are MDHEN and SYDVKM. CDR3 length: 14 amino acids. Unmatched junction bases numbered 3, after V lost 4 bases and J lost 3 bases. The CDR3 nucleotides are TGTGCCAGCAGTTCTTCTAGCGGGAGCTACGAGCAGTACTTC. This codes for CASSSSSGSYEQYF.

The V and J genes are TRBV15 and TRBJ2-1; perhaps TRBD2 as D (5 bases). Trimming removed 0 bases from V and 6 bases from J, with 15 bases in between. Germline-derived CDR1 and CDR2 are LNHNV and YYDKDF (reference sequence). This CDR3 region has 16 residues. This CDR3 is CATSRDFTAEGNEQFF. CDR3 nucleotides: TGTGCCACCAGCAGAGATTTTACGGCCGAGGGCAATGAGCAGTTCTTC.

The chain is built from TRBV28 and TRBJ1-5, with D tentatively TRBD1 (5 bases). Trimming shortened V by 5 bases and J by 3 bases, and 11 bases separated the two germline ends. The CDR3 contains 14 residues. Germline V lookup: CDR1 MDHEN, CDR2 SYDVKM. Here the CDR3 DNA reads TGTGCCAGCAGTCCGGGGGGTTACAATCAGCCCCAGCATTTT. The encoded protein is CASSPGGYNQPQHF.

This chain connects TRBV30 to TRBJ2-7, with TRBD2 as a possible D gene (6 bases). The CDR3 spans 13 residues. V was shortened by 1 base and J by 5 bases, with 12 bases between the two germline ends. In germline, CDR1 is GTSNPN, CDR2 SVGIG (reference sequence). The CDR3 here is CAWSDRTNHEQYF. DNA for the CDR3: TGTGCCTGGAGTGACCGGACTAACCACGAGCAGTACTTC.

The V call is TRBV6-5, the J call TRBJ2-7; 11 bases fit TRBD1. Trimming cost V 5 bases and J 5 bases; bases outside gene matches: 5. In germline, CDR1 is MNHEY, CDR2 SVGAGI. The CDR3 is 14 residues long. The CDR3 bases are TGTGCCAGCAGTCAGCGGACAGGGGGCGACGAGCAGTACTTC. Translating it yields CASSQRTGGDEQYF.

This chain connects TRBV15 to TRBJ2-6; TRBD1 matches 12 bases. The CDR3 is made up of 18 amino acids. CDR1 LNHNV and CDR2 YYDKDF come from the germline V gene (reference sequence). V lost 7 bases to trimming and J lost 4 bases; unmatched junction nucleotides: 11. The chain's CDR3 is CATTMPGQGAFGANVLTF. CDR3 DNA: TGTGCCACCACCATGCCGGGACAGGGGGCGTTCGGGGCCAACGTCCTGACTTTC.